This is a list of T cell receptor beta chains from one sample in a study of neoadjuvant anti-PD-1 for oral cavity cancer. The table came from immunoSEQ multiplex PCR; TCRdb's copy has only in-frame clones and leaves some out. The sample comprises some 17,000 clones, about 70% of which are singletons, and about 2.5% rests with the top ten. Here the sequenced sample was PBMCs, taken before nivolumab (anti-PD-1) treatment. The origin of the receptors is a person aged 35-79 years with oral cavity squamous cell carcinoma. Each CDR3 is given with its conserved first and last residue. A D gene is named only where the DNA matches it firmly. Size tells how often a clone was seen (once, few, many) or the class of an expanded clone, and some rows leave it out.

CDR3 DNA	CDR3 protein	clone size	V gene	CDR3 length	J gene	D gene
TGTGCCAGCAGTTTATCGAGCGGGAGCTCCTACGAGCAGTACTTC	CASSLSSGSSYEQYF	once	TRBV28	15	TRBJ2-7	TRBD2
TGTGCCAGCAGTGAAGCTTCCTCCGGGGGGACCGAGCAGTACTTC	CASSEASSGGTEQYF	few	TRBV6-1	15	TRBJ2-7	TRBD2
TGCGCCAGCAGCACGGGACAGCCAGCCAATGAGCAGTTCTTC	CASSTGQPANEQFF	.	TRBV5-1	14	TRBJ2-1	TRBD1
TGTGCCAGTAGGTCTGAGACAGGGGCTAGCAATCAGCCCCAGCATTTT	CASRSETGASNQPQHF	.	TRBV19	16	TRBJ1-5	TRBD1
TGTGCCAGCAGCGAAAGTGTTGGGGGCGCGAGCACTGAAGCTTTCTTT	CASSESVGGASTEAFF	once	TRBV7-9	16	TRBJ1-1	.
TGTGCCAGCAGCTTGTCTCGGATTGAAGCTTTCTTT	CASSLSRIEAFF	.	TRBV11-2	12	TRBJ1-1	.
TGCGCCAGCAGCTTGGAGGGCGGACCCGGAGGGGAGACCCAGTACTTC	CASSLEGGPGGETQYF	.	TRBV5-1	16	TRBJ2-5	.
TGCGCCAGCAGCCAAGATCGAACTAGCGGGGTAGATACGCAGTATTTT	CASSQDRTSGVDTQYF	.	TRBV4-1	16	TRBJ2-3	TRBD2
TGCAGCGTTGAAGGCACAGGGGGGCCATCCTCATCCTACGAGCAGTACTTC	CSVEGTGGPSSSYEQYF	.	TRBV29-1	17	TRBJ2-7	TRBD1
TGTGCCTGGAGCTTAGCGGGAGTTTTGGAGACCCAGTACTTC	CAWSLAGVLETQYF	.	TRBV30	14	TRBJ2-5	TRBD2
TGTGCCAGCAGCTTAAACGGGAATGAAAAACTGTTTTTT	CASSLNGNEKLFF	few	TRBV7-2	13	TRBJ1-4	.